This T cell receptor beta chain was recovered during a study of cytomegalovirus exposure and HLA in healthy donors. The germline CDR1 and CDR2 sequences are MNHEY and SMNVEV (reference sequence). Trimming pared 0 bases from V and 4 bases from J, leaving 5 bases between. The CDR3 extends over 13 amino acids. 13 Jbeta primers and 60 Vbeta primers were used for the PCR. The table came from immunoSEQ multiplex PCR; TCRdb's copy has only in-frame clones and leaves some out. The top ten hold about 5.4% of the sample, which has approximately 170,000 clones, 73% seen once. The TCR was taken from a woman under 30 in good health and CMV-seropositive. Sequencing used PBMCs. This rearrangement joins TRBV27 to TRBJ2-3, with D unresolved. DNA for the CDR3: TGTGCCAGCAGTTTATCACCGGCAGATACGCAGTATTTT. Residues: CASSLSPADTQYF.